This T cell receptor (beta chain) appears in the sequencing data of a study of identical twins. General study points: With abundant cord blood beta clonotypes, insertions were fewer; memory repertoires showed no such pattern.

The table lists this clonotype with a few counts. Its specificity is unknown. Healthy Caucasians made up all donors. The CDR3 is 17 amino acids. Trimming removed 2 bases from V and 7 bases from J; junction bases left unmatched: 9. In germline, CDR1 is MGHRA, CDR2 YSYEKL. Template switching added a universal primer site, and cDNA bore unique molecular identifiers. A single record per CDR3 protein comes from TCRdb applying MiXCR to the 5' RACE reads. The repertoire includes 400,000 to 550,000 distinct CDR3 sequences, around an eighth of them detected once, and approximately 0.98% sits in the top ten. These records were also assigned to another study, of yellow fever vaccine responses in identical twins. That work states: Twins showed a vaccine T cell response that reportedly seemed partly convergent, partly personalized.

The sequence was collected from a young woman in good health. The chain recombines TRBV4-1 with TRBJ2-1; 12 nucleotides line up with TRBD1. The sample was CD4+ T cells sorted from blood. The DNA of the CDR3 is TGCGCCAGCAGCCAACTTCCGGGACAGGGGGCGAGGAATGAGCAGTTCTTC. This sequence encodes CASSQLPGQGARNEQFF.